The entry below describes one T cell receptor beta chain. Its antigen is not known. CDR1 and CDR2 (germline): DFQATT, SNEGSKA (reference sequence). This CDR3 has 14 residues. V lost 5 bases to trimming and J lost 6 bases; unmatched junction nucleotides: 9. RNA totalling about 0.5 to 1 ug underwent reverse transcription with random hexamers. TCRdb analysed the immunoSEQ multiplex PCR reads with MiXCR anew, one entry per CDR3 protein. The sample consists of 84,000 or so distinct CDR3 sequences, approximately 95% of them appearing once. This entry is derived from a study of CD8 T cells in Susac syndrome. About the study: Among the sequenced Susac syndrome patients, 5 or 6 had active disease while 8 or 9 were in remission.

Peripheral blood CD8+ and CD4+ T cells were profiled by TCR beta sequencing. Bulk CD8+ and CD4+ cells came from magnetic negative isolation; CD8+ TEMRA by FACS. Study-wide results and caveats: Susac-specific public clones were found in both the total CD8+ and the CD8+ TEMRA repertoires, with sixteen in the former and several in the latter.

The chain couples TRBV20-1 to TRBJ2-1; 8 nucleotides align to TRBD1. What was sequenced was CD8+ T cells from PBMCs. The sequence came from a human donor with Susac syndrome. In DNA, the CDR3 is TGCAGTGCTTCAGACGGGACAGGAACCAATGAGCAGTTCTTC. It codes for CSASDGTGTNEQFF.